The entry that follows covers one T cell receptor (beta chain) sequence. This receptor's antigen is unknown. Base-call qualities are not available, and no considerably larger clone is one nucleotide away. The sample holds other DNA sequences that translate to the same CDR3. These data belong to a study of OX40 agonist ivuxolimab in advanced cancers. Notes on the research overall: Ivuxolimab was a fully human IgG2 agonistic monoclonal antibody targeting the costimulatory receptor OX40 (CD134). Peripheral TCRbeta sequencing was intended to test whether TCR sequence diversity was altered and clonal T-cell expansion was caused by ivuxolimab. Intravenous ivuxolimab was administered to patients every 2 weeks at six dose levels: 0.01, 0.1, 0.3, 1.5, 3 and 10 mg/kg. Three dose-escalation patients achieved partial responses, one with hepatocellular carcinoma and two with cutaneous melanoma. The dose-escalation cohort was about 83% male with a mean age of around 62 years, ranging from roughly 20 to 80. Prior anti-PD-1, anti-PD-L1 or anti-CTLA-4 therapy was permitted, and less than 45% of dose-escalation patients had received checkpoint inhibitors. Of the approximately 54 dose-escalation patients, hepatocellular carcinoma was present in roughly 19, melanoma in about 15, renal cell carcinoma in 9 and head and neck cancer in 9. The paper covers the monotherapy dose-escalation part of the phase I ivuxolimab trial, which included N of about 50 patients. Here is what the overall study found, with its caveats: In the 0.1-3.0 mg/kg groups, partial responders had among the lowest normalized peripheral clonal expansion, particularly in CD8+ T cells. The antigen specificity of the clonally expanded peripheral T cells was not determined. Low levels of normalized T-cell clonal expansion were also shown by some nonresponding patients. After ivuxolimab, more expanded clones were found on average in CD8+ T cells than in CD4+ T cells. Clonal expansion of both CD4+ and CD8+ blood T cells was observed from baseline to week 6 at doses 0.1 to 3.0 mg/kg.

The trial excluded patients who had a history of autoimmune disease or who were on systemic immunosuppression. In every dose cohort, peripheral blood was drawn for TCR sequencing at baseline, cycle 4 day 1, and cycle 7 day 1. Samples came from an open-label, multicenter, first-in-human phase I dose-escalation trial of ivuxolimab. The trial enrolled adults with locally advanced or metastatic head and neck squamous cell, hepatocellular, melanoma or renal cell carcinoma. CD4+ and CD8+ T cells were sorted separately from peripheral blood before TCR sequencing. A distance of 12 bases separates the germline ends of V and J, which lose 1 base and 12 bases respectively. Taken from the germline V gene (reference sequence), the CDR1 and CDR2 loops are DFQATT and SNEGSKA. The CDR3 spans 11 residues, from the cysteine through the phenylalanine. The entry retains the CDR3 DNA only, 33 bases that are in frame from base 1.

To sequence the TCRbeta CDR3 region, genomic DNA was isolated from the sorted cells. The immunoSEQ Assay was used to sequence the TCRbeta CDR3 regions. TCRdb's version of the immuneACCESS table is confined to in-frame rearrangements and falls short of the full clone set. An unresolved V gene accounts for under half of the shortfall where checked; the remainder is of unknown origin. For this sample the table gives 77,000 or so clones, of which around 92% were detected only once. The top ten clones comprise 0.53% of the sample. The source of this sequence is an adult with an advanced solid tumor such as melanoma, head and neck, liver or kidney cancer. The sequence is built from TRBV20-1 and TRBJ1-2, with the D gene uncertain. This sample comprised CD4+ or CD8+ T cells sorted from blood, obtained in a trial of the OX40 agonist ivuxolimab. The DNA is TGCAGTGCTAGAGCAACTCAAGTGAACACCTTC. The resulting protein is CSARATQVNTF.